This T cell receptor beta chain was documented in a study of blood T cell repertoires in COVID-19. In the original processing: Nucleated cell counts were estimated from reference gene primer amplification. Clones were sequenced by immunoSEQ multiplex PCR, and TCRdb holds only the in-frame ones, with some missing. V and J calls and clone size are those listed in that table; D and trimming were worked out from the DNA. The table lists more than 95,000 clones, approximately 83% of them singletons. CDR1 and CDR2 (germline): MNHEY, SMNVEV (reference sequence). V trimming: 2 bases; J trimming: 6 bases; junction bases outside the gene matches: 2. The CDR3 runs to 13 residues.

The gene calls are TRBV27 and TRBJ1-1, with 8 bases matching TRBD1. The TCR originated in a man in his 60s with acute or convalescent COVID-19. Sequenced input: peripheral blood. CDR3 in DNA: TGTGCCAGCAGTTTACAGGGGGCGGCTGAAGCTTTCTTT. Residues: CASSLQGAAEAFF.